The rows below give T cell receptor beta chains drawn from one sample of a study of circulating CD8 cells and anti-PD-1 response in melanoma. TCRdb re-called the reads through MiXCR, storing one row per CDR3 protein. Of some 1,200 distinct CDR3 sequences listed, about 5.8% were seen once; the top ten hold 4.5%. Material: CD8+ T cells from PBMCs, obtained at baseline or after one month of anti-PD-1 therapy (not recorded which). Every receptor here comes from a human donor with melanoma. Both conserved end residues are part of each CDR3. D genes are given only for firm matches. Expanded clones get a size class; other rows say once, few or many, or leave the size out.

J gene | V gene | clone size | D gene | CDR3 protein | CDR3 DNA
TRBJ2-7 | TRBV28 | medium-sized | . | CASSANVEVSYEQYF | TGTGCCAGCTCCGCTAATGTGGAGGTCTCCTACGAGCAGTACTTC
TRBJ2-7 | TRBV29-1 | medium-sized | . | CSVKPGGPAGEQYF | TGCAGCGTCAAGCCCGGGGGGCCCGCCGGAGAGCAGTACTTC
TRBJ1-5 | TRBV27 | few | . | CASSTGVGGPQHF | TGTGCCAGCAGTACAGGTGTGGGGGGGCCCCAGCATTTT
TRBJ1-1 | TRBV6-6 | few | . | CASSRPDGGGEMSEALF | TGTGCCAGCAGTAGACCAGACGGCGGAGGGGAGATGTCTGAAGCTCTCTTT
TRBJ1-6 | TRBV27 | large | . | CASSPGTWGSPLHF | TGTGCCAGCAGTCCCGGGACGTGGGGTTCACCCCTCCACTTT
TRBJ2-7 | TRBV13 | medium-sized | TRBD2 | CASRSPLAPNYEQYF | TGTGCCAGCAGGTCCCCACTAGCGCCAAACTACGAGCAGTACTTC
TRBJ2-7 | TRBV24-1 | large | TRBD1 | CATSDSGQSYEQYF | TGTGCCACCAGTGATTCGGGACAGTCCTACGAGCAGTACTTC
TRBJ2-2 | TRBV7-9 | large | . | CASSPTKTGELFF | TGTGCCAGCAGCCCTACGAAAACCGGGGAGCTGTTTTTT
TRBJ2-7 | TRBV27 | large | TRBD2 | CASSSGLAVYEQYF | TGTGCCAGCAGTTCCGGACTAGCGGTCTACGAGCAGTACTTC
TRBJ1-1 | TRBV30 | . | . | CAWSLTGNTEAFF | TGTGCCTGGAGTTTGACAGGGAACACTGAAGCTTTCTTT
TRBJ1-1 | TRBV19 | medium-sized | . | CASSILGGTEAFF | TGTGCCAGTAGTATATTAGGGGGCACTGAAGCTTTCTTT
TRBJ2-3 | TRBV7-2 | medium-sized | . | CASSLAGTGYTDTQYF | TGTGCCAGCAGCTTAGCTGGTACGGGATACACAGATACGCAGTATTTT
TRBJ1-2 | TRBV19 | medium-sized | . | CASSIKFGQGFGYTF | TGTGCCAGTAGTATTAAATTTGGGCAGGGCTTTGGCTACACCTTC
TRBJ2-1 | TRBV7-3 | medium-sized | . | CASSLDSYNEQFF | TGTGCCAGCAGCTTAGACTCGTACAATGAGCAGTTCTTC
TRBJ2-1 | TRBV19 | medium-sized | . | CASSIAGNPHEQFF | TGTGCCAGTAGTATCGCGGGGAACCCTCATGAGCAGTTCTTC
TRBJ2-2 | TRBV19 | large | . | CASSIAGAHTGELFF | TGTGCCAGTAGTATCGCGGGGGCCCACACCGGGGAGCTGTTTTTT
TRBJ2-5 | TRBV28 | few | . | CASLPPKAPPQETQYF | TGTGCCAGCCTCCCTCCGAAGGCCCCTCCTCAAGAGACCCAGTACTTC
TRBJ2-3 | TRBV27 | large | . | CASSLVGNWGDTQYF | TGTGCCAGCAGTTTAGTCGGTAACTGGGGAGATACGCAGTATTTT
TRBJ2-7 | TRBV27 | large | TRBD1 | CASSSGQGEGYEQYF | TGTGCCAGCAGTTCAGGACAGGGAGAAGGGTACGAGCAGTACTTC
TRBJ1-1 | TRBV29-1 | large | . | CSVALKGGDTEAFF | TGCAGCGTTGCCCTTAAGGGTGGAGACACTGAAGCTTTCTTT
TRBJ2-2 | TRBV7-3 | large | . | CASSLGQNTGELFF | TGTGCCAGCAGCTTAGGGCAGAACACCGGGGAGCTGTTTTTT
TRBJ2-2 | TRBV13 | . | . | CASSLTPGELFF | TGTGCCAGCAGCCTGACTCCCGGGGAGCTGTTTTTT
TRBJ2-2 | TRBV2 | medium-sized | . | CASTRQNTGELFF | TGTGCCAGCACCCGACAGAACACCGGGGAGCTGTTTTTT
TRBJ2-5 | TRBV30 | medium-sized | . | CAWSVGGSSQETQYF | TGTGCCTGGAGTGTAGGAGGTTCCTCCCAAGAGACCCAGTACTTC
TRBJ2-1 | TRBV19 | medium-sized | . | CASSPTHNEQFF | TGTGCCAGTAGTCCGACTCACAATGAGCAGTTCTTC
TRBJ1-1 | TRBV28 | medium-sized | TRBD1 | CASSFRPGGSTEAFF | TGTGCCAGCAGTTTTCGGCCAGGGGGGAGCACTGAAGCTTTCTTT
TRBJ2-1 | TRBV4-1 | medium-sized | . | CASSPGGAPKQFF | TGCGCCAGCAGTCCCGGGGGAGCCCCGAAGCAGTTCTTC
TRBJ2-3 | TRBV2 | large | . | CASSPSELGTDTQYF | TGTGCCAGCAGCCCTAGTGAACTGGGGACAGATACGCAGTATTTT
TRBJ2-4 | TRBV28 | medium-sized | . | CASSLAKNIQYF | TGTGCCAGCAGTCTAGCCAAAAACATTCAGTACTTC
TRBJ2-1 | TRBV5-5 | medium-sized | . | CASSFASSYNEQFF | TGTGCCAGCAGCTTCGCTAGCTCCTACAATGAGCAGTTCTTC
TRBJ1-1 | TRBV19 | large | . | CASIAGETEAFF | TGTGCCAGTATTGCAGGGGAAACTGAAGCTTTCTTT
TRBJ2-1 | TRBV7-9 | large | TRBD2 | CASSHPRGTSGVGEQFF | TGTGCCAGCAGCCACCCTCGCGGGACTAGCGGGGTGGGTGAGCAGTTCTTC
TRBJ2-7 | TRBV11-2 | large | TRBD1 | CASSHARTGREQYF | TGTGCCAGCAGCCACGCCCGGACAGGGCGCGAGCAGTACTTC
TRBJ1-2 | TRBV9 | medium-sized | . | CASSVEAGASNYGYTF | TGTGCCAGCAGCGTAGAGGCAGGGGCGTCTAACTATGGCTACACCTTC
TRBJ2-1 | TRBV23-1 | large | . | CASEAHEQFF | TGCGCCAGCGAGGCCCATGAGCAGTTCTTC
TRBJ1-2 | TRBV2 | large | . | CASSGGRYYGYTF | TGTGCCAGCAGTGGGGGTCGATACTATGGCTACACCTTC
TRBJ2-7 | TRBV7-3 | large | TRBD2 | CASSLGTSGANEQYF | TGTGCCAGCAGCTTAGGCACTAGCGGGGCAAACGAGCAGTACTTC
TRBJ2-3 | TRBV29-1 | . | . | CSVDEDTDTQYF | TGCAGCGTGGATGAAGACACAGATACGCAGTATTTT
TRBJ2-1 | TRBV12-3/TRBV12-4 | large | . | CASTLGAKYEQFF | TGTGCCAGCACCCTTGGGGCAAAGTATGAGCAGTTCTTC
TRBJ2-5 | TRBV24-1 | large | TRBD1 | CATSETTGGQETQYF | TGTGCCACCAGTGAAACAACAGGGGGTCAAGAGACCCAGTACTTC
TRBJ2-7 | TRBV19 | . | TRBD2 | CASSIGLAAEQYF | TGTGCCAGTAGTATCGGACTAGCGGCCGAGCAGTACTTC
TRBJ2-2 | TRBV28 | medium-sized | TRBD1 | CASSQGAISPGELFF | TGTGCCAGCAGTCAGGGGGCCATTTCCCCCGGGGAGCTGTTTTTT
TRBJ2-7 | TRBV28 | . | . | CASSIGTDYNYEQYF | TGTGCCAGCAGCATCGGGACTGATTATAACTACGAGCAGTACTTC
TRBJ2-1 | TRBV19 | medium-sized | TRBD2 | CASSIGSSGGASYNEQFF | TGTGCCAGTAGTATCGGTTCTAGCGGGGGGGCCTCCTACAATGAGCAGTTCTTC
TRBJ2-1 | TRBV4-1 | large | TRBD2 | CASSQVGAGGWYNEQFF | TGCGCCAGCAGCCAAGTGGGAGCGGGGGGATGGTACAATGAGCAGTTCTTC
TRBJ1-5 | TRBV2 | medium-sized | TRBD1 | CASSGQGGQPQHF | TGTGCCAGCAGCGGACAGGGAGGTCAGCCCCAGCATTTT
TRBJ1-2 | TRBV6-5 | few | . | CASSPGDGYTF | TGTGCCAGCAGTCCCGGGGATGGCTACACCTTC
TRBJ2-5 | TRBV19 | medium-sized | TRBD1 | CASGDRTRRGIETQYF | TGTGCCAGTGGGGACAGGACTCGGCGCGGTATAGAGACCCAGTACTTC
TRBJ1-6 | TRBV19 | large | . | CASQTGSRNSPLHF | TGTGCCTCCCAGACGGGGTCGAGGAATTCACCCCTCCACTTT
TRBJ2-3 | TRBV4-1 | large | . | CASSQFSGSTDTQYF | TGCGCCAGCAGCCAATTCTCTGGGAGCACAGATACGCAGTATTTT
TRBJ2-7 | TRBV2 | medium-sized | . | CASTLSRDGSYEQYF | TGTGCCAGCACCCTCTCCCGGGACGGCTCCTACGAGCAGTACTTC
TRBJ1-2 | TRBV19 | medium-sized | TRBD1 | CASKTMGTVDGYTF | TGTGCCAGTAAAACAATGGGGACAGTGGACGGCTACACCTTC
TRBJ2-7 | TRBV29-1 | medium-sized | . | CSVSRGLYEQYF | TGCAGCGTTTCCCGGGGACTGTACGAGCAGTACTTC
TRBJ2-7 | TRBV23-1 | large | . | CASSRSGSDPTTGYEQYF | TGCGCCAGCAGTCGGTCCGGCTCCGACCCTACGACCGGGTACGAGCAGTACTTC
TRBJ2-6 | TRBV19 | few | . | CASSPFGASVLTF | TGTGCCAGTAGTCCTTTTGGGGCCAGCGTCCTGACTTTC
TRBJ1-2 | TRBV29-1 | medium-sized | . | CSTPPGYTF | TGCAGCACCCCCCCGGGCTACACCTTC
TRBJ2-7 | TRBV20-1 | medium-sized | . | CSARDHASLSYEQYF | TGCAGTGCTAGAGATCATGCCAGCCTCTCCTACGAGCAGTACTTC